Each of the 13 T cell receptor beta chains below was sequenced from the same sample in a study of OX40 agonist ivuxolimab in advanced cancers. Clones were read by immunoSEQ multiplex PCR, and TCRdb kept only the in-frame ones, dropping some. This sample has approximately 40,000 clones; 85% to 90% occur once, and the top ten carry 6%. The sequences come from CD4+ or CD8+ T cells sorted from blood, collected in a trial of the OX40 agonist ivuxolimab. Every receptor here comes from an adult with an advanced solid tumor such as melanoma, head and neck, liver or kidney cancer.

The CDR3 is CAWSRSSYNEQFF. The CDR3 region has the DNA TGTGCCTGGAGTAGAAGCTCCTACAATGAGCAGTTCTTC. This rearrangement joins TRBV30 to TRBJ2-1; no definite D call. CDR3 size: 13 residues. Germline V lookup: CDR1 GTSNPN, CDR2 SVGIG (reference sequence). Trimming left V 2 bases short and J 0 bases short, with 5 bases between.

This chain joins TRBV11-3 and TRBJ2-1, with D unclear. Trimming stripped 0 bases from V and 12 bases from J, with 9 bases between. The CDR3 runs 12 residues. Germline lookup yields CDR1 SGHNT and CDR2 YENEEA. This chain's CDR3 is CASSLDKAGQFF. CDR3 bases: TGTGCCAGCAGCTTAGATAAAGCTGGGCAGTTCTTC.

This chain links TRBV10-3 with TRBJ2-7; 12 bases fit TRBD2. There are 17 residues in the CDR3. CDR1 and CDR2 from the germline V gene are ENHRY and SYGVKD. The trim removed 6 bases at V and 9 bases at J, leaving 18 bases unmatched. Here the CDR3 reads CAISPTTRTSGKSGQYF. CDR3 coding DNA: TGTGCCATCAGCCCTACGACGAGGACTAGCGGGAAGTCGGGGCAGTACTTC.

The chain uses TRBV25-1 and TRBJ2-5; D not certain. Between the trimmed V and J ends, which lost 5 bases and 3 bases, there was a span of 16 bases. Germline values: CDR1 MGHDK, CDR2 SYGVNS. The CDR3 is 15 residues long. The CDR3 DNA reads TGTGCCAGCAGTCCGCCCGGGCAAGGAAAAGAGACCCAGTACTTC. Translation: CASSPPGQGKETQYF. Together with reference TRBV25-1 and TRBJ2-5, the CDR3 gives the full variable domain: EADIYQTPRYLVIGTGKKITLECSQTMGHDKMYWYQQDPGMELHLIHYSYGVNSTEKGDLSSESTVSRIRTEHFPLTLESARPSHTSQYLCASSPPGQGKETQYFGPGTRLLVL.

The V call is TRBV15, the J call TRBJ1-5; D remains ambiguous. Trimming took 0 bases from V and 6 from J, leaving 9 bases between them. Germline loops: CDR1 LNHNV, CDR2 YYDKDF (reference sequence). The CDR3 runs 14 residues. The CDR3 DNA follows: TGTGCCACCAGCAGAGATTTGGGGTCTCAGCCCCAGCATTTT. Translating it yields CATSRDLGSQPQHF.

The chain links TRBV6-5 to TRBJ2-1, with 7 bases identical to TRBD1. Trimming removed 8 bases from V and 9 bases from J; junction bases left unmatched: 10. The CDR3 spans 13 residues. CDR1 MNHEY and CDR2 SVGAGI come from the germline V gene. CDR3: CASGDSTGFEQFF. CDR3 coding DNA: TGTGCCAGCGGGGACAGTACCGGATTTGAGCAGTTCTTC.

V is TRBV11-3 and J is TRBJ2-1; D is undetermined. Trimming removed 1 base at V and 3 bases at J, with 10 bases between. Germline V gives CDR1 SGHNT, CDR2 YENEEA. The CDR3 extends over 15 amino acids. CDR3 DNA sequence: TGTGCCAGCAGCTTAGTTCCGTTCATCTACAATGAGCAGTTCTTC. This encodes CASSLVPFIYNEQFF.

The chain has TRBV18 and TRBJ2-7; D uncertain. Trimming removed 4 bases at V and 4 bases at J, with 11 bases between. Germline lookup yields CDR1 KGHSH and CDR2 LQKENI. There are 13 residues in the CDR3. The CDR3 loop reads CASSRAAEYEQYF. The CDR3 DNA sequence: TGTGCCAGCTCACGCGCGGCAGAGTACGAGCAGTACTTC.

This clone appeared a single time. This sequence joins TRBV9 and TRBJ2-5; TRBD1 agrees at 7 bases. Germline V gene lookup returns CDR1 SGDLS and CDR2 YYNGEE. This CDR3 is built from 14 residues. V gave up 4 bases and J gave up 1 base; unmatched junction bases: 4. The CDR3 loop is CASSPTGFQETQYF. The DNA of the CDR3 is TGTGCCAGCAGCCCGACAGGGTTCCAAGAGACCCAGTACTTC.

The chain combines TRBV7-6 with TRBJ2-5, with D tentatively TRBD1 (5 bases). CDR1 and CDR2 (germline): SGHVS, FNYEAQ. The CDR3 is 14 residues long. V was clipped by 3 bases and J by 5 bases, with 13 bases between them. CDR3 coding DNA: TGTGCCAGCAGCTTTGATGGGGCGAGGGAGACCCAGTACTTC. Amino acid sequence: CASSFDGARETQYF.

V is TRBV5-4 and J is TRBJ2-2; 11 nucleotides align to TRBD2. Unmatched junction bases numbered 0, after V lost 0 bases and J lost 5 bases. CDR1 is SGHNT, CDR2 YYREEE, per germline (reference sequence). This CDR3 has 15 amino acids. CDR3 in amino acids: CASSLGTSGTGELFF. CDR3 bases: TGTGCCAGCAGCTTGGGGACTAGCGGGACCGGGGAGCTGTTTTTT.

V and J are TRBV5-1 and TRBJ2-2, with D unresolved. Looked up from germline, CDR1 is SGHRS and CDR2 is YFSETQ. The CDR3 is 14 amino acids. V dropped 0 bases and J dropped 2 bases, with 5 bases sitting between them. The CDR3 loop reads CASSLDFNTGELFF. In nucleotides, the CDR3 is TGCGCCAGCAGCTTGGACTTTAACACCGGGGAGCTGTTTTTT.

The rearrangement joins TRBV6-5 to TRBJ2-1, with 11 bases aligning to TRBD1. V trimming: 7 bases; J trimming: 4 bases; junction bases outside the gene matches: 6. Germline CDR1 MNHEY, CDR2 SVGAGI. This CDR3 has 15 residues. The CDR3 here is CASTPGQGGYNEQFF. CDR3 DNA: TGTGCCAGCACCCCGGGACAGGGGGGGTACAATGAGCAGTTCTTC.